Reported below is one TCR beta chain. The source of the sample is a study of CD8 T cells in Susac syndrome. An input of about 0.5 to 1 ug of RNA was subjected to reverse transcription using random hexamers. A single record per CDR3 protein comes from TCRdb applying MiXCR to the immunoSEQ multiplex PCR reads. Of about 300,000 distinct CDR3 sequences detected, 65% to 90% appear once; the ten largest clones hold around 0.22%. This CDR3 comprises 13 residues. This clonotype was sampled from a human donor with multiple sclerosis. The specimen was CD8+ T cells from PBMCs. The V call is TRBV21-1, the J call TRBJ2-1. TRBV21-1 is shown as a pseudogene. DNA of the CDR3: TGTGCCAGCAGCGAAGCTTGCTACAATGAGCAGTTCTTC. Translation: CASSEACYNEQFF.